This T cell receptor beta chain was obtained from a study of breast tumors, draining lymph nodes, adjacent tissues. Remarks on this clonotype: What it recognizes is unknown. A much larger clone sits a single nucleotide away, making a read error possible.

Germline CDR1 MDHEN, CDR2 SYDVKM. Trimming cost V 3 bases and J 7 bases, with 8 bases left between them. CDR3 length: 12 amino acids. The lymph nodes were axillary draining lymph nodes from breast cancer patients. TCRdb called the multiplex PCR reads again in MiXCR, with one record for every CDR3 protein. The repertoire has 150,000 to 200,000 distinct CDR3 sequences, around 33% of them found once; the top ten carry less than 4%. Study-level findings and limits: Tumor TCR diversity was below lymph nodes but above nontumor tissue.

The genes are TRBV28 and TRBJ2-3; D remains unclear. Sequencing was carried out using axillary lymph node tissue. The sequence was obtained from a female donor with breast cancer. Some clones in this sample may be carry-over from other donors' samples. CDR3 sequence reads: CASSLLGHTQYF. In DNA, the CDR3 is TGTGCCAGCAGTTTGCTCGGACATACGCAGTATTTT. Full variable domain (missing parts from reference TRBV28 and TRBJ2-3): DVKVTQSSRYLVKRTGEKVFLECVQDMDHENMFWYRQDPGLGLRLIYFSYDVKMKEKGDIPEGYSVSREKKERFSLILESASTNQTSMYLCASSLLGHTQYFGPGTRLTVL.